Presented here are 14 T cell receptor beta chains from one specimen sequenced in a study of T cells in Graves' hyperthyroidism and ophthalmopathy. Regions amplified from RNA transcripts were the TCR beta CDR3 regions. First-round RT-PCR of the TCR CDR3 relied on the HTBI primer set. From the multiplex PCR reads, TCRdb called clonotypes with MiXCR, one entry per CDR3 protein. Of some 490,000 distinct CDR3 sequences listed, 20% to 25% are singletons. The sample comprised blood. Receptor source: an older woman with Graves' ophthalmopathy.

This rearrangement joins TRBV20-1 to TRBJ2-1; D is uncertain. The CDR3 consists of 15 residues. Trimming pared 0 bases from V and 0 bases from J, leaving 9 bases between. Per the germline V gene, CDR1 is DFQATT and CDR2 is SNEGSKA (reference sequence). Here the CDR3 reads CSARDRLASYNEQFF. The CDR3 DNA is TGCAGTGCTAGAGATAGATTAGCCTCCTACAATGAGCAGTTCTTC.

This clonotype was observed a handful of times. The chain uses TRBV2 and TRBJ1-3; D not resolved. The CDR3 is 17 residues long. CDR1 is SNHLY and CDR2 is FYNNEI in the germline V gene. Trimming took off 0 bases at V and 4 bases at J, with 16 bases between the two ends. For the CDR3, the DNA is TGTGCCAGCAGTGAAGCGCTTCAGGTCGGCCTAGGAAACACCATATATTTT. This encodes CASSEALQVGLGNTIYF.

This chain links TRBV7-9 with TRBJ2-1, with 7 bases that match TRBD2. The CDR3 is 17 amino acids. V gave up 5 bases and J gave up 3 bases; unmatched junction bases: 13. The V gene's germline CDR1 is SEHNR and CDR2 FQNEAQ (reference sequence). The CDR3 bases are TGTGCCAGCAGCCCGTACTTTGGGGAGGGCGACTACAATGAGCAGTTCTTC. It encodes CASSPYFGEGDYNEQFF.

The sample holds a few counts of this clonotype. V and J are TRBV12-3 or TRBV12-4 and TRBJ2-2, with no clear D. This CDR3 contains 13 residues. The ends were cut back, 6 bases at V and 5 bases at J, with 10 bases in the middle. Here the CDR3 reads CASRRIETGELFF. The CDR3 DNA follows: TGTGCCAGCAGGCGAATAGAAACCGGGGAGCTGTTTTTT.

This clonotype was seen a few times. The V and J genes are TRBV19 and TRBJ2-5, with TRBD2 identical over 7 bases. The V and J ends lost 8 bases and 3 bases, in that order; junction bases with no gene match: 15. Per germline, CDR1 LNHDA and CDR2 SQIVND (reference sequence). CDR3 length: 16 residues. CDR3 DNA sequence: TGTGCCAGTCATAGCGGGTCCTTACGAGTGGAAGAGACCCAGTACTTC. Translation: CASHSGSLRVEETQYF.

This clonotype appeared many times. The rearrangement uses TRBV20-1 and TRBJ2-5; D not certain. This CDR3 is 11 amino acids long. Between the trimmed V and J ends, which lost 4 bases and 5 bases, there was a span of 8 bases. Germline CDR1 is DFQATT and CDR2 is SNEGSKA (reference sequence). In DNA form, the CDR3 reads TGCAGTGCTATGGCCGGGGAGACCCAGTACTTC. As protein: CSAMAGETQYF.

This clonotype was counted a few times. The genes are TRBV19 and TRBJ1-2; the D is unclear. Deletions cut 7 bases from V and 2 bases from J, with 14 bases between. Germline V gives CDR1 LNHDA, CDR2 SQIVND (reference sequence). The CDR3 covers 14 residues. CDR3 loop: CASKGSTANYGYTF. The CDR3, as DNA: TGTGCCAGTAAAGGCTCCACAGCGAACTATGGCTACACCTTC.

This clonotype was counted a few times. The DNA of the CDR3 is TGCGCCAGCAGCCAAGTCGTAAGCGGGAGCTCCTACAATGAGCAGTTCTTC. Translation: CASSQVVSGSSYNEQFF. V is TRBV4-3 and J is TRBJ2-1, with 8 bases lining up with TRBD2. Germline V gene sequence: CDR1 LGHNA, CDR2 YSLEER. This CDR3 has 17 residues. With V trimmed by 1 base and J by 0 bases, 5 bases remained unmatched.

The V and J genes are TRBV19 and TRBJ2-1; 8 bases align to TRBD1. This CDR3 is 12 amino acids long. The V and J ends lost 10 bases and 8 bases, in that order; junction bases with no gene match: 7. The germline V gene encodes CDR1 LNHDA and CDR2 SQIVND (reference sequence). CDR3 in DNA: TGTGCCACCGGAGGACAGGGCCATGAGCAGTTCTTC. Protein sequence: CATGGQGHEQFF.

The CDR3 DNA reads as TGTGCCAGCACCCGGGATGGGGCTCGGGGTACTGAAGCTTTCTTT. Protein: CASTRDGARGTEAFF. The gene calls are TRBV27 and TRBJ1-1; TRBD1 might be the D (5 bases). This CDR3 is 15 amino acids long. V was clipped by 7 bases and J by 5 bases, with 20 bases between them. Germline V CDR1 and CDR2: MNHEY, SMNVEV (reference sequence).

This clonotype was seen at least ten times. The gene calls are TRBV30 and TRBJ2-7, with D uncertain. Trimming shortened V by 2 bases and J by 3 bases, and 11 bases separated the two germline ends. The CDR3 is made up of 13 amino acids. The V gene's germline CDR1 is GTSNPN and CDR2 SVGIG (reference sequence). CDR3 sequence reads: CAWSKGRVYEQYF. The CDR3 DNA sequence: TGTGCCTGGAGTAAGGGTAGGGTCTACGAGCAGTACTTC.

Here the CDR3 reads CASSLDKVHTQYF. CDR3 DNA sequence: TGTGCCAGCAGCTTAGATAAAGTGCATACGCAGTATTTT. This chain connects TRBV7-8 to TRBJ2-3, with D hard to call. The CDR3 loop spans 13 amino acids. V lost 1 base, J lost 7 bases, and 9 bases lay in between. Germline values: CDR1 SGHVS, CDR2 FQNEAQ.

The sample holds a few counts of this clonotype. The chain employs TRBV27 and TRBJ2-1, with 8 bases matching TRBD2. CDR1 is MNHEY and CDR2 is SMNVEV in the germline V gene (reference sequence). The CDR3 has 15 residues. J gave up 7 bases and V 3 bases, and 8 bases lay outside the gene matches. The CDR3 sequence: CASSLGDSGNNEQFF. The CDR3 DNA is TGTGCCAGCAGTTTGGGAGATAGCGGGAATAATGAGCAGTTCTTC.

At least ten counts were recorded for this clonotype. This chain links TRBV27 with TRBJ2-1; TRBD1 matches 10 bases. The length of the CDR3 is 15 residues. V was clipped by 7 bases and J by 7 bases; unmatched bases: 10. Germline loops: CDR1 MNHEY, CDR2 SMNVEV (reference sequence). CDR3 amino acids: CASTTSGQGMNEQFF. CDR3 coding DNA: TGTGCCAGCACCACCTCGGGACAGGGGATGAATGAGCAGTTCTTC.